This T cell receptor (beta chain) was identified during a study of cytomegalovirus exposure and HLA in healthy donors. General observations from the study: A few chains tied to CMV proved CMV antigen-specific in vitro.

Researchers ran the PCR with 60 Vbeta and 13 Jbeta primers. Clones were read by immunoSEQ multiplex PCR, and TCRdb kept only the in-frame ones, dropping some. This table lists 55,000 to 70,000 clones. Comment on this clone: Its antigen is unknown.

Per the germline V gene, CDR1 is DFQATT and CDR2 is SNEGSKA (reference sequence). Trimming took off 3 bases at V and 7 bases at J, with 4 bases between the two ends. The CDR3 runs 11 residues. Sequenced material: PBMCs. The chain employs TRBV20-1 and TRBJ1-6; D is uncertain. This clonotype was obtained from a female donor in good health and CMV-seropositive. CDR3 sequence reads: CSASRNSPLHF. CDR3 nucleotides: TGCAGTGCTAGCCGGAATTCACCCCTCCACTTT.